This entry describes one T cell receptor beta chain. This clone's antigen is unknown. No base qualities exist here, and no much larger clone lies one base off it. The cohort was made up of approximately 670 healthy bone marrow donors. Cohort members were all nominally healthy when sampled, although unrecorded immune exposures were likely present. The donor tested CMV seronegative, placing the donor among the roughly 350 seronegative members of the cohort. Every donor gave a peripheral blood sample, and the peripheral blood mononuclear cells from that sample were used for TCR beta sequencing. Genomic DNA was extracted from the blood cell samples with the Qiagen DNeasy Blood Extraction Kit. These data belong to a study of cytomegalovirus exposure and HLA in healthy donors (dated by TCRdb to about 2017). Study-level background: An earlier analysis of about 560 of the donors reported 250 to 350 Gb of sequence data and 117 million unique TCR beta sequences obtained from approximately 180 million T cells. Rather than drawing on any new phenotypic data, the later analysis identified candidate immune exposures from TCR beta sequences and the way those sequences occurred across donors. A later analysis re-analyzed previously published TCR beta repertoires from 650 to 800 donors and added high-resolution HLA genotyping to study TCR occurrence patterns. Of the 300 to 400 genotyped donors, 65% to 90% fell in the genetic ancestry cluster associated with self-reported Caucasian donors. Four to six DR-DQ haplotypes were handled as single units for association and clustering because linkage in the cohort was strong. All discovery cohort repertoires had been generated on a single sequencing platform. A later genetic analysis used genome-wide SNP genotypes for 398 of the 666 donors, treating that subset as a discovery cohort. HLA typing included class I and class II loci at four-digit resolution. The number of donors typed differed by locus, with roughly 629-640 for A, B, C, DRB1 and DQB1, roughly 520 for DQA1, 600 to 610 for DPA1, and some 470 for DPB1. Alongside the repertoire data, information on donor age, sex, ethnicity and CMV serostatus was compiled. To predict cytomegalovirus infection status, the study brought together high-throughput TCR immunosequencing, statistical association of individual TCRs with disease status, and machine learning. A separate validation cohort of roughly 130 different subjects was used in addition to the roughly 700-subject first cohort. An earlier analysis of around 640 of the donors used high-throughput TCR beta sequencing to judge whether each TCR beta V gene segment behaved as functional or pseudogenic. The study was designed to test whether signatures of past pathogen exposure could be identified by cataloging public T cell receptors. The study used immunosequencing to profile the T cell repertoires of hundreds of subjects and linked those repertoires to cytomegalovirus serostatus. Among around 400 genotyped donors of the cohort, an average of around 250,000 unique TCR beta nucleotide sequences was sequenced per donor, of which 15% to 20% were non-productive. An early release covering roughly 600 HLA-typed donors comprised about 300 gigabases of sequencing data and approximately 85 million unique TCR sequences. Study-wide findings and limitations: Most TCR sequences were seen in very few donors, while some public TCRs were found in many individuals. At a false discovery rate of 0.05, a later analysis linked around 17,000 TCR beta sequences to specific HLA alleles. The study gave a list of roughly 150 TCR beta chains associated with cytomegalovirus. The presence/absence analyses assumed that sequencing depth was roughly uniform across donors, and that assumption may not be true. Assigning TCR associations to individual alleles was difficult when HLA alleles, especially DR and DQ, strongly co-occurred. A further reported finding was that TCR beta sequences accurately predicted the HLA-A and HLA-B alleles for most subjects in the first cohort. Because some donors lacked HLA typing at each locus, the association tests relied only on the typed subset. A later analysis found that TCR association rates varied across HLA loci, with DRB1 alleles showing the most associated TCRs and HLA-C alleles the fewest. According to a later genetic analysis, donors in an Asian-associated ancestry cluster had fewer N-insertions in productive TCRs than the approximately 630-donor mean. The earlier analysis of nearly 600 of the donors excluded roughly 17 rarely observed V segments, including chromosome 9 orphons, because counts were too low. Correlated functional status among segregating V segments might reflect linkage disequilibrium, but an unknown experimental factor could not be ruled out. A cluster of highly shared sequence variants was judged likely to be a technical artifact of the sequencing pipeline. In vitro tests confirmed that a few of the cytomegalovirus-associated TCR beta chains recognize cytomegalovirus antigens. In both the original and validation cohorts, the classifier was reported to diagnose cytomegalovirus status with high specificity and sensitivity. Some IMGT-functional V segments, including TRBV6-2 and TRBV6-3, could not be distinguished by the 87-base-pair reads and were therefore excluded. In an earlier analysis of approximately 590 of the donors, most TCR beta V segments were observed in productive rearrangements about 87% or about 30% of the time, broadly matching IMGT annotations. Several of the top co-occurrence clusters appeared to be linked to parvovirus B19, influenza, CMV and Epstein-Barr virus, according to a later analysis. V-gene and J-gene trimming of TCR beta chains was associated with a missense DCLRE1C variant in a later genetic analysis, and the association was replicated in an independent cohort. The authors suggested that the approach could potentially be generalized to other disease states and immunological phenotypes. Compared with equally common non-associated chains, HLA-associated TCR beta chains in a later analysis were more clonally expanded and had lower generation probabilities. In this cohort, only TCR beta chains were sequenced, and detectable features were limited by the absence of alpha or paired-chain data. In a later analysis, most CMV-associated TCR beta chains were found to appear HLA-restricted, with HLA associations seemingly driven largely by CMV exposure. CMV serostatus was the only immune exposure information available for the cohort.

From cysteine to phenylalanine, the CDR3 is 14 amino acids long. The sequence is cut down to CDR3 DNA, 42 bases in frame from base 1. For CDR1 and CDR2, the germline V gene lists MGHRA and YSYEKL. V is cut back by 2 bases and J by 3 bases, with 4 bases in the junction unmatched. The method was the immunoSEQ multiplex PCR assay. A mixture of 60 forward primers for TCR Vbeta segments and 13 reverse primers for TCR Jbeta segments was used in the multiplex PCR. Amplification of the CDR3 region of rearranged TCR beta genes was performed with a multiplex PCR assay on genomic DNA. Amplified TCR beta libraries were sequenced as 87-base-pair reads on the Illumina HiSeq System. Turning to the authors' computational methods: A later analysis counted around 72 million unique TCR beta chains across the 600 to 850 repertoires, and roughly 11 million of these chains were shared by at least two donors. Raw reads were error-corrected and collapsed into unique sequences by a nearest-neighbor algorithm in which closely related sequences were merged to remove PCR and sequencing errors. V, D and J gene segments were assigned by aligning CDR3 sequences to IMGT reference sequences. For a sequence to be retained, a match of at least six nucleotides to both a V gene segment and a J gene segment was required. A rearrangement was called productive if the CDR3 had no stop codons and remained in frame with V and J, and every other rearrangement was called non-productive. Following IMGT convention, CDR3 was defined as the stretch from the second conserved V-encoded cysteine up to the conserved J-encoded phenylalanine. Sequences without an unambiguous match to a single V gene segment were excluded from the earlier analysis of 450 to 750 of the donors. An earlier analysis of a few hundred of the donors classified V segments as functional when productive rearrangements were above 56.7% and as segregating when the standard deviation between donors was above 5%. A statistical classification framework was developed to diagnose cytomegalovirus status using the catalog of TCR beta chain sequences. A later analysis assigned V and J genes by comparing TCR nucleotide sequences with IMGT/GENE-DB human TR gene sequences. The TCRdist pipeline was used in a later analysis to assign CDR3 sequences and most-parsimonious VDJ recombination scenarios. A later analysis defined each TCR beta chain by its CDR3 amino acid sequence plus V-gene family, and excluded reads lacking a unique V-gene family. To address suspected cross-contamination and a sequencing artifact, a later analysis removed 592 highly shared, low-generation-probability nucleotide sequences. In a later analysis, a clonal expansion index for each public chain was calculated from normalized within-repertoire ranks of inferred template counts. In a later analysis, generation probabilities were computed using a VDJ recombination model fitted to out-of-frame rearrangements, and the results were checked against IGoR. A later analysis scored TCR-TCR, TCR-HLA and TCR-CMV co-occurrence with hypergeometric tests, applying a repertoire-size bias correction to TCR pairs. False discovery rates were estimated in a later analysis by permuting HLA or CMV assignments 20 times. In a later analysis, co-occurring TCRs were grouped using DBSCAN, with TCRdist sequence similarity added in when clustering inside HLA-allele-positive subsets. For co-occurrence clustering, repertoires with fewer than 30,000 or more than 120,000 public chains were excluded, along with about five repertoires with anomalous nucleotide sharing. As stored in TCRdb, this immuneACCESS dataset retains in-frame rearrangements with V and J assigned. A fraction of the clones does not appear; measured against another copy, unresolved V genes explain less than half of the discrepancy, and the remainder lacks a known reason. The DNA was the basis for D and trimming; V, J and clone size are from that table. This sample has approximately 81,000 clones in its table, and around 84% of those were observed once. The ten largest clones represent 2.4% of the sample.

The origin of this receptor is a woman aged 50 to 60 in good health and CMV-seronegative. Sequencing used PBMCs. The chain couples TRBV4-1 to TRBJ2-7; 7 middle bases align to TRBD1. The sequence in DNA is TGCGCCAGCAGCCAACACTCAGGGGGCTACGAGCAGTACTTC. This is translated as CASSQHSGGYEQYF.